One T cell receptor (beta chain) is described in this entry. This specimen comes from a study of control samples from healthy donors and cancer patients. Libraries were prepared by immunoSEQ multiplex PCR; TCRdb keeps only in-frame clonotypes and omits some of them. The sample carries 130,000 to 150,000 clones, just under 95% recorded once. The V and J ends lost 4 bases and 3 bases respectively, with 15 bases between them. Germline CDR1 and CDR2: SGHAT and FQNNGV. CDR3 size: 15 residues. The receptor comes from a man between 60 and 75 years old with colorectal cancer. The V gene is TRBV11-2, the J gene TRBJ1-1; D is possibly TRBD1 (5 bases). The sequenced sample was PBMCs. The CDR3 bases are TGTGCCAGCAGCTCCGGACCTGGGGCCTACACTGAAGCTTTCTTT. Translated, it gives CASSSGPGAYTEAFF.